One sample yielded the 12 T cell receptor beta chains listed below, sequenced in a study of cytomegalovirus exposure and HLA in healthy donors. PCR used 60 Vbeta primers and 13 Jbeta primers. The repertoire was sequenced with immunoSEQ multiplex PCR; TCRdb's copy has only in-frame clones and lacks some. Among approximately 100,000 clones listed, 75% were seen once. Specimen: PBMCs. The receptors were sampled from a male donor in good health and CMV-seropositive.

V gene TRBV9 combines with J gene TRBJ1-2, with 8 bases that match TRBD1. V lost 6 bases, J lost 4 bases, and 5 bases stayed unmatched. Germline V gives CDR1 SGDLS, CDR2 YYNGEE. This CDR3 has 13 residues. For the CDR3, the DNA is TGTGCCAGCACCTTGGGGACAGGCTATGGCTACACCTTC. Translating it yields CASTLGTGYGYTF.

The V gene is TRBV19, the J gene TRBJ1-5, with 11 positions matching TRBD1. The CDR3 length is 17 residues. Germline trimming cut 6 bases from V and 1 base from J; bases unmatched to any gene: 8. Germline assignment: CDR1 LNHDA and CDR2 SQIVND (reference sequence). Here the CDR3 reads CASSPGQGGWSNQPQHF. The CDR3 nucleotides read TGTGCCAGTAGCCCGGGACAGGGGGGTTGGAGCAATCAGCCCCAGCATTTT. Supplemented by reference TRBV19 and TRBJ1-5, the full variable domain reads DGGITQSPKYLFRKEGQNVTLSCEQNLNHDAMYWYRQDPGQGLRLIYYSQIVNDFQKGDIAEGYSVSREKKESFPLTVTSAQKNPTAFYLCASSPGQGGWSNQPQHFGDGTRLSIL.

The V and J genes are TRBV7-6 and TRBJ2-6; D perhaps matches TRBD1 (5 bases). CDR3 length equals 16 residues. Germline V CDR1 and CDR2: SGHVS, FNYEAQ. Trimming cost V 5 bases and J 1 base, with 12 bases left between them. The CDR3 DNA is TGTGCCAGCAGCCCCCTAGGGGTGTCTGGGGCCAACGTCCTGACTTTC. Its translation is CASSPLGVSGANVLTF.

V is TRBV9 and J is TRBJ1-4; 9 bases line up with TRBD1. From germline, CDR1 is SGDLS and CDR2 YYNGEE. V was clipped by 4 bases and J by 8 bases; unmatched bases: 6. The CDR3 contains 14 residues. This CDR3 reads CASSHRDREEKLFF. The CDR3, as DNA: TGTGCCAGCAGCCACCGGGACAGGGAGGAAAAACTGTTTTTT.

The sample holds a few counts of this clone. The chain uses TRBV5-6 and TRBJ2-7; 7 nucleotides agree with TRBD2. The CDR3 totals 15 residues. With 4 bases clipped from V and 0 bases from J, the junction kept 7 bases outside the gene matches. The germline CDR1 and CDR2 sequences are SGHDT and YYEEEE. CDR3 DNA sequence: TGTGCCAGCAGCCCCGTGGGGGGGTCCTCCTACGAGCAGTACTTC. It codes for CASSPVGGSSYEQYF.

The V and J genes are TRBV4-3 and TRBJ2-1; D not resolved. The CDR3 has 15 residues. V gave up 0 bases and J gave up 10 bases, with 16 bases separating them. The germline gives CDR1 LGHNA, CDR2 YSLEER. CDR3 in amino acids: CASSQDIGSSWEQFF. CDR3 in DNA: TGCGCCAGCAGCCAAGATATCGGGTCGAGCTGGGAGCAGTTCTTC.

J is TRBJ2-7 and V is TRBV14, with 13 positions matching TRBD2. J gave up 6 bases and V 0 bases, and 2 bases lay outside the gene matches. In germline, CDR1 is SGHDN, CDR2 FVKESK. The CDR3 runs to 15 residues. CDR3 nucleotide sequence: TGTGCCAGCAGCCAAGAACTAGCGGGAGGGGGCGAGCAGTACTTC. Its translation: CASSQELAGGGEQYF.

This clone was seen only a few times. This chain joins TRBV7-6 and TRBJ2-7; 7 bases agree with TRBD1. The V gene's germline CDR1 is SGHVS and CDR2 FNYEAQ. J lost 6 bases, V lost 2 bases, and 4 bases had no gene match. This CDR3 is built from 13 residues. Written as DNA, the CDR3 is TGTGCCAGCAGCTTATCAGGGGGAAGCGAGCAGTACTTC. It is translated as CASSLSGGSEQYF.

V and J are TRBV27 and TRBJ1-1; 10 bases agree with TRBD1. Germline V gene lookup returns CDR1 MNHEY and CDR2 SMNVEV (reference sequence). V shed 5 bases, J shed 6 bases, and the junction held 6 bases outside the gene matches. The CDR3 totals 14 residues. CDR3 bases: TGTGCCAGCAGTGTAGGGACAGGGGCCCCTGAAGCTTTCTTT. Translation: CASSVGTGAPEAFF.

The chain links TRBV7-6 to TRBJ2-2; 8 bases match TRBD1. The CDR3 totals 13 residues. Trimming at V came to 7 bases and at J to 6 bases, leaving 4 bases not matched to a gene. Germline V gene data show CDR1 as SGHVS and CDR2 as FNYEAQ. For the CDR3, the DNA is TGTGCCAGCAAACCACAGGGGGCCGGGGAGCTGTTTTTT. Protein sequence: CASKPQGAGELFF.

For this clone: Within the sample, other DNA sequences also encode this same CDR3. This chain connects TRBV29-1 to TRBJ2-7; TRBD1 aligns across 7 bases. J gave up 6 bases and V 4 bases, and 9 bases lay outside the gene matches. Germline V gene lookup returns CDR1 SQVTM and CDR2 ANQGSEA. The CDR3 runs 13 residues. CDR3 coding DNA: TGCAGCGTTGGAGTGGATAGGGGGCCCGAGCAGTACTTC. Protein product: CSVGVDRGPEQYF.

DNA of the CDR3: TGTGCCAGCAGTTTAACTTCCGGGGGCTCCTACAATGAGCAGTTCTTC. Its translation is CASSLTSGGSYNEQFF. The chain employs TRBV28 and TRBJ2-1, with a possible D match to TRBD2 (6 bases). The CDR3 length is 16 residues. V lost 2 bases and J lost 0, with 11 bases in between. Germline V gives CDR1 MDHEN, CDR2 SYDVKM.